The T cell receptor (beta chain) under discussion was sequenced for a study of T cell responses to AZD1222 COVID-19 vaccine. Here immunoSEQ multiplex PCR was the method, and the copy in TCRdb shows in-frame clones only, minus some. The sample yields about 84,000 clones, 80% to 90% seen once. Notes on the study in general: Elevations in Spike-specific TCR breadth and depth followed administration of two AZD1222 doses. Seropositive status at baseline applied to only six AZD1222 recipients.

The CDR3 is made up of 13 amino acids. V was clipped by 2 bases and J by 10 bases; unmatched bases: 5. CDR1 is KGHSH, CDR2 LQKENI, per germline. Regarding this clone: The antigen remains undetermined.

Second-dose recipients at about 4 or about 12 weeks were treated as one pooled group. This sample comprised peripheral blood, obtained 28 days after the second AZD1222 dose. The origin of this receptor is an adult who received the AZD1222 COVID-19 vaccine. The chain carries TRBV18 and TRBJ1-1; 9 nucleotides match TRBD1. The CDR3 reads CASSPGQGSAAFF. The CDR3 coding sequence is TGTGCCAGCTCACCAGGACAGGGGTCGGCAGCTTTCTTT.